The 29 T cell receptor beta chains reported below all come from one sample, sequenced in a study of cytomegalovirus exposure and HLA in healthy donors. Researchers ran the PCR with 60 Vbeta and 13 Jbeta primers. Repertoires were generated with immunoSEQ multiplex PCR, while TCRdb's copy carries only in-frame clones and drops some. Its table lists 130,000 to 150,000 clones. The sequenced sample was PBMCs. The receptors were gathered from a man between 35 and 55 years old in good health and CMV-seronegative.

V and J are TRBV5-1 and TRBJ2-1, with 8 bases lining up with TRBD1. Per germline, CDR1 SGHRS and CDR2 YFSETQ. With 4 bases clipped from V and 6 bases from J, the junction kept 9 bases outside the gene matches. The CDR3 is 15 amino acids. CDR3 loop: CASSLGQGKPNEQFF. The CDR3 coding sequence is TGCGCCAGCAGCCTAGGACAGGGTAAACCCAATGAGCAGTTCTTC.

The chain couples TRBV10-3 to TRBJ1-3; possibly TRBD1 for D (5 bases). V lost 5 bases to trimming and J lost 1 base, with 18 bases between them. The CDR3 consists of 17 residues. CDR1 and CDR2 (germline): ENHRY, SYGVKD. CDR3 protein: CAISTIWGGGSGNTIYF. The CDR3 DNA reads TGTGCCATCAGTACCATTTGGGGGGGTGGATCTGGAAACACCATATATTTT.

A note on this clone: Other DNA sequences from this sample encode an identical CDR3 as well. The chain has TRBV5-1 and TRBJ2-7, with 8 bases lining up with TRBD1. V lost 4 bases, J lost 1 base, and 4 bases stayed unmatched. The CDR3 extends over 14 amino acids. The germline V gene has CDR1 SGHRS and CDR2 YFSETQ. Here the CDR3 reads CASSSQGASYEQYF. DNA of the CDR3: TGCGCCAGCAGCAGCCAGGGGGCTTCCTACGAGCAGTACTTC.

The chain is built from TRBV27 and TRBJ2-6; 16 bases are a match to TRBD2. With 7 bases clipped from V and 1 base from J, the junction kept 10 bases outside the gene matches. Looked up from germline, CDR1 is MNHEY and CDR2 is SMNVEV (reference sequence). The CDR3 covers 20 residues. The CDR3 loop is CASTFLGLAGGRSGANVLTF. Written as DNA, the CDR3 is TGTGCCAGCACCTTCCTGGGACTAGCGGGGGGGCGTTCTGGGGCCAACGTCCTGACTTTC. The whole variable domain, remainder taken from reference TRBV27 and TRBJ2-6, is EAQVTQNPRYLITVTGKKLTVTCSQNMNHEYMSWYRQDPGLGLRQIYYSMNVEVTDKGDVPEGYKVSRKEKRNFPLILESPSPNQTSLYFCASTFLGLAGGRSGANVLTFGAGSRLTVL.

This chain uses TRBV5-1 with TRBJ2-3; TRBD2 matches 10 bases. The CDR3 covers 17 residues. V was clipped by 7 bases and J by 0 bases; unmatched bases: 11. Germline loops: CDR1 SGHRS, CDR2 YFSETQ. CDR3 amino acids: CASGGPSGGLSTDTQYF. CDR3 in DNA: TGCGCCAGCGGAGGGCCTAGCGGGGGCCTGAGCACAGATACGCAGTATTTT. Full variable domain (remainder filled in from reference TRBV5-1 and TRBJ2-3): KAGVTQTPRYLIKTRGQQVTLSCSPISGHRSVSWYQQTPGQGLQFLFEYFSETQRNKGNFPGRFSGRQFSNSRSEMNVSTLELGDSALYLCASGGPSGGLSTDTQYFGPGTRLTVL.

This chain's CDR3 is CASSVAGQGSWNYGYTF. The CDR3 region has the DNA TGTGCCAGCAGCGTAGCGGGACAGGGTAGTTGGAATTATGGCTACACCTTC. V gene TRBV9 combines with J gene TRBJ1-2, with TRBD1 identical over 9 bases. CDR1 and CDR2 (germline): SGDLS, YYNGEE. The length of the CDR3 is 17 residues. Trimming took 0 bases from V and 5 from J; bases not matched to a gene: 11.

The chain links TRBV6-5 to TRBJ1-1; D might be TRBD1 (5 bases). CDR3 size: 13 residues. Germline lookup yields CDR1 MNHEY and CDR2 SVGAGI. Trimming stripped 6 bases from V and 3 bases from J, with 11 bases between. The CDR3 DNA follows: TGTGCCAGCAGGGATGACAGTTACACTGAAGCTTTCTTT. Protein product: CASRDDSYTEAFF.

V usage is TRBV5-1 and J usage is TRBJ1-5, with TRBD1 as a possible D gene (6 bases). Trimming cost V 6 bases and J 0 bases, with 13 bases left between them. Germline assignment: CDR1 SGHRS and CDR2 YFSETQ. The CDR3 runs 15 residues. CDR3 region: CASTLGGPSNQPQHF. In DNA, the CDR3 is TGCGCCAGCACTCTCGGGGGGCCTAGCAATCAGCCCCAGCATTTT.

Concerning this clone: Other DNA sequences in the sample encode the same CDR3. The V gene is TRBV15, the J gene TRBJ2-2, with TRBD1 matching 8 bases. With 3 bases clipped from V and 4 bases from J, the junction kept 10 bases outside the gene matches. Germline CDR1 LNHNV, CDR2 YYDKDF (reference sequence). The CDR3 length is 17 residues. The CDR3 sequence: CATSSYFRTGSTGELFF. The CDR3 DNA sequence: TGTGCCACCAGCAGCTACTTTAGGACAGGGAGCACCGGGGAGCTGTTTTTT.

The J gene is TRBJ1-5, the V gene TRBV28, with D perhaps TRBD1 (6 bases). Germline V gene sequence: CDR1 MDHEN, CDR2 SYDVKM. The CDR3 has 14 residues. Trimming removed 10 bases from V and 3 bases from J, with 16 bases in between. CDR3 amino acids: CAIQGSRPNQPQHF. CDR3 coding DNA: TGTGCCATCCAGGGGAGCCGGCCCAATCAGCCCCAGCATTTT.

This chain joins TRBV7-2 and TRBJ2-3, with unresolved D. This CDR3 comprises 11 residues. CDR1 is SGHTA and CDR2 is FQGNSA in the germline V gene. V lost 2 bases and J lost 6, with 3 bases in between. This CDR3 reads CASSLPDTQYF. DNA of the CDR3: TGTGCCAGCAGCTTACCTGATACGCAGTATTTT.

The V gene is TRBV6-6, the J gene TRBJ2-1; 7 bases agree with TRBD1. From germline, CDR1 is MNHNY and CDR2 SVGAGI (reference sequence). Trimming removed 6 bases from V and 9 bases from J; junction bases left unmatched: 8. The CDR3 runs 13 residues. The CDR3 DNA sequence: TGTGCCAGCAGCAGAGACAGGGTGGGTGAGCAGTTCTTC. Amino acid sequence: CASSRDRVGEQFF.

V is TRBV2 and J is TRBJ1-4, with 9 bases aligning to TRBD1. CDR1 SNHLY and CDR2 FYNNEI come from the germline V gene. V shed 6 bases, J shed 10 bases, and the junction held 15 bases outside the gene matches. The CDR3 length is 16 residues. This CDR3 is CASSAGQGMGRVKLFF. CDR3 nucleotides: TGTGCCAGCAGCGCGGGACAGGGAATGGGGAGGGTAAAACTGTTTTTT.

The chain couples TRBV28 to TRBJ1-5; D might be TRBD1 (5 bases). The CDR3 covers 17 residues. Germline CDR1 reads MDHEN; CDR2 reads SYDVKM. Deletions cut 5 bases from V and 7 bases from J, with 24 bases between. CDR3 in amino acids: CASSPPAPGLNAQPQHF. In DNA, the CDR3 is TGTGCCAGCAGTCCACCTGCCCCGGGACTGAACGCCCAGCCCCAGCATTTT.

The V call is TRBV4-2, the J call TRBJ2-7; D possibly corresponds to TRBD1 (6 bases). CDR1 and CDR2 (germline): LGHNA, YNFKEQ. This CDR3 has 14 amino acids. Trimming pared 2 bases from V and 6 bases from J, leaving 14 bases between. The CDR3 here is CASSQRVGASEQYF. CDR3 coding DNA: TGTGCCAGCAGCCAAAGGGTGGGGGCCTCCGAGCAGTACTTC.

This sequence joins TRBV5-1 and TRBJ2-3, with D hard to call. CDR1 and CDR2 (germline): SGHRS, YFSETQ. The CDR3 length is 11 residues. Trimming left V 2 bases short and J 5 bases short, with 3 bases between. The CDR3 loop reads CASSFGDTQYF. CDR3 in DNA: TGCGCCAGCAGCTTCGGAGATACGCAGTATTTT.

This chain links TRBV20-1 with TRBJ2-7, with D unresolved. V was trimmed by 2 bases and J by 4 bases, leaving 6 bases between them. CDR1 and CDR2 from the germline V gene are DFQATT and SNEGSKA (reference sequence). The CDR3 contains 11 residues. In DNA form, the CDR3 reads TGCAGTGCTAGACGCGTATACGAGCAGTACTTC. It encodes CSARRVYEQYF.

J is TRBJ2-3 and V is TRBV9; 10 nucleotides agree with TRBD2. Germline CDR1 and CDR2: SGDLS and YYNGEE. J gave up 2 bases and V 4 bases, and 7 bases lay outside the gene matches. The CDR3 is 16 amino acids. CDR3 in amino acids: CASSPGTSDYTDTQYF. CDR3 coding DNA: TGTGCCAGCAGCCCGGGGACTAGCGATTACACAGATACGCAGTATTTT.

The chain joins TRBV19 to TRBJ2-2; D is unclear. Germline V gene sequence: CDR1 LNHDA, CDR2 SQIVND (reference sequence). V lost 6 bases, J lost 6 bases, and 11 bases lay in between. The CDR3 spans 13 residues. CDR3 bases: TGTGCCAGTAGGGATAGACAACCCGGGGAGCTGTTTTTT. Its protein is CASRDRQPGELFF.

A note on this clone: A read error may account for a junction end that differs from germline. The CDR3 coding sequence is TGCGCCAGCAGCCAACCCGGGACAGGGGGTCCGAGGGGTTTC. Residues: CASSQPGTGGPRGF. The chain links TRBV4-1 to TRBJ2-7, with 11 bases matching TRBD1. This CDR3 has 14 residues. The V gene's germline CDR1 is MGHRA and CDR2 YSYEKL.

This chain uses TRBV5-1 with TRBJ2-5; 9 positions match TRBD1. The J call is uncertain, as TRBJ2-7 better fits the DNA end. The CDR3 length is 17 residues. The germline gives CDR1 SGHRS, CDR2 YFSETQ. CDR3 in DNA: TGCGCCAGCAGCTTGGGTACAGGGGGCTTCCAAACCTACGAGCAGTACTTC. This encodes CASSLGTGGFQTYEQYF.

The chain carries TRBV19 and TRBJ1-1; the D gene is possibly TRBD1 (5 bases). CDR1 is LNHDA and CDR2 is SQIVND in the germline V gene (reference sequence). The CDR3 is 15 amino acids. Trimming removed 0 bases at V and 0 bases at J, with 8 bases between. CDR3 loop: CASSIEGGMNTEAFF. For the CDR3, the DNA is TGTGCCAGTAGTATAGAGGGGGGTATGAACACTGAAGCTTTCTTT.

Regarding this clone: Within the sample, other DNA sequences also encode this same CDR3. The rearrangement uses TRBV7-9 and TRBJ2-7, with D maybe TRBD1 (6 bases). The V gene lost 3 bases and the J gene lost 5 bases, with 8 bases spanning the gap. Germline loops: CDR1 SEHNR, CDR2 FQNEAQ (reference sequence). The CDR3 is 12 residues long. CDR3 residues: CASSFTGNEQYF. The CDR3 DNA reads as TGTGCCAGCAGCTTCACAGGGAACGAGCAGTACTTC. The variable domain in full, completed from reference TRBV7-9 and TRBJ2-7, reads DTGVSQNPRHKITKRGQNVTFRCDPISEHNRLYWYRQTLGQGPEFLTYFQNEAQLEKSRLLSDRFSAERPKGSFSTLEIQRTEQGDSAMYLCASSFTGNEQYFGPGTRLTVT.

The chain links TRBV9 to TRBJ2-5; a weak D match, TRBD1 (6 bases). The end of the DNA aligns better with TRBJ2-7, so the J call may be wrong. CDR3 length: 14 amino acids. Germline V gene sequence: CDR1 SGDLS, CDR2 YYNGEE. Written as DNA, the CDR3 is TGTGCCAGCAGCCCCGGACAGCACTCCTACGAGCAGTACTTC. Translation gives CASSPGQHSYEQYF.

Points on this clone: This sample also contains other DNA sequences that code for the same CDR3. The V and J genes are TRBV5-1 and TRBJ1-1, with D uncertain. V lost 5 bases to trimming and J lost 2 bases, with 10 bases between them. Per germline, CDR1 SGHRS and CDR2 YFSETQ. The CDR3 length is 13 residues. The CDR3 DNA is TGCGCCAGCAGGCAGGCTCCAAACACTGAAGCTTTCTTT. Translation gives CASRQAPNTEAFF.

The chain links TRBV15 to TRBJ2-3; TRBD1 agrees at 8 bases. There are 14 residues in the CDR3. Germline-derived CDR1 and CDR2 are LNHNV and YYDKDF (reference sequence). Trimming at V came to 3 bases and at J to 6 bases, leaving 5 bases not matched to a gene. CDR3 DNA sequence: TGTGCCACCAGCAGGACAGGGGATAAGGATACGCAGTATTTT. Its protein is CATSRTGDKDTQYF.

This chain connects TRBV28 to TRBJ2-5; D is possibly TRBD2 (5 bases). The CDR3 is made up of 16 amino acids. V gave up 6 bases and J gave up 3 bases, with 20 bases separating them. From germline, CDR1 is MDHEN and CDR2 SYDVKM. CDR3 loop: CASSYPSGMVEETQYF. CDR3 sequence (DNA): TGTGCCAGCAGCTACCCCTCGGGGATGGTCGAAGAGACCCAGTACTTC.

This sequence joins TRBV7-3 and TRBJ2-5; D is perhaps TRBD2 (6 bases). The V gene lost 1 base and the J gene lost 5 bases, with 8 bases spanning the gap. The CDR3 sequence is 13 residues long. Germline CDR1 is SGHTA and CDR2 is FQGTGA. The CDR3 bases are TGTGCCAGCAGCTTAAGTGGAGGGGAGACCCAGTACTTC. It translates to CASSLSGGETQYF.

The chain is built from TRBV19 and TRBJ1-5; the D gene is possibly TRBD1 (5 bases). The CDR3 is 15 residues long. The germline V gene encodes CDR1 LNHDA and CDR2 SQIVND (reference sequence). V was clipped by 6 bases and J by 1 base, with 13 bases between them. The CDR3 DNA follows: TGTGCCAGTAGGGGCGGGACGGCAAGCAATCAGCCCCAGCATTTT. It encodes CASRGGTASNQPQHF.